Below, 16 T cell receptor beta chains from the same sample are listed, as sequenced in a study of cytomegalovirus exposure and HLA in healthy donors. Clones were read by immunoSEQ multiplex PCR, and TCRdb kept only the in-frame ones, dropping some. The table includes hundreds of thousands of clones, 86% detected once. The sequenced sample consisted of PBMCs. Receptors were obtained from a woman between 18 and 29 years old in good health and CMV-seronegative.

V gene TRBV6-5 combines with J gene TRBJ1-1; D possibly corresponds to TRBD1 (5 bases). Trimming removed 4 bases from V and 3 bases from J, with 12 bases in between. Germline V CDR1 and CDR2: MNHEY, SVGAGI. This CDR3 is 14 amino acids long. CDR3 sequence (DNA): TGTGCCAGCAGTTCTCTCCCGGGGGACACTGAAGCTTTCTTT. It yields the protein CASSSLPGDTEAFF.

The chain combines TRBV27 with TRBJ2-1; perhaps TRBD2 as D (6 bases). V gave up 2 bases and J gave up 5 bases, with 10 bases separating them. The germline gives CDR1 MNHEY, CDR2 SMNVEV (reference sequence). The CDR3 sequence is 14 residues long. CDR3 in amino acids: CASSLGLTHNEQFF. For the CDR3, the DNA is TGTGCCAGCAGTTTAGGACTAACACACAATGAGCAGTTCTTC.

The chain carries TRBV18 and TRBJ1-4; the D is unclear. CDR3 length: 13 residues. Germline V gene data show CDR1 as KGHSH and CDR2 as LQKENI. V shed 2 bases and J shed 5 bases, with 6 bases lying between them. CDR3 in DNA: TGTGCCAGCTCACCAGACTACAATGAAAAACTGTTTTTT. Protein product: CASSPDYNEKLFF.

The CDR3 DNA is TGTGCCAGCAGCCTCGGTGGGACAGGTGGGAATCAGCCCCAGCATTTT. Translated, it gives CASSLGGTGGNQPQHF. This rearrangement joins TRBV28 to TRBJ1-5, with 8 nucleotides matching TRBD1. The CDR3 has 16 amino acids. The germline gives CDR1 MDHEN, CDR2 SYDVKM. J lost 4 bases, V lost 6 bases, and 11 bases had no gene match.

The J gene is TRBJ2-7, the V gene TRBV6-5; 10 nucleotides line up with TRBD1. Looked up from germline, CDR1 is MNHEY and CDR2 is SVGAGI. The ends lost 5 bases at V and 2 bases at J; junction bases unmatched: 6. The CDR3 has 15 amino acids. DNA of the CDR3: TGTGCCAGCAGTCAGGGACAGGGGCCTGCCTACGAGCAGTACTTC. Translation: CASSQGQGPAYEQYF.

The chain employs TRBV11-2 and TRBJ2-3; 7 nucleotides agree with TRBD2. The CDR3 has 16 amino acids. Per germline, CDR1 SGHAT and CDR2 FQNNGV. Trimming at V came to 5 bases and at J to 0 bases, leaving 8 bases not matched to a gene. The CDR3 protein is CASSRLGGRSTDTQYF. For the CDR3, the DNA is TGTGCCAGCAGCCGCCTTGGCGGGAGAAGCACAGATACGCAGTATTTT.

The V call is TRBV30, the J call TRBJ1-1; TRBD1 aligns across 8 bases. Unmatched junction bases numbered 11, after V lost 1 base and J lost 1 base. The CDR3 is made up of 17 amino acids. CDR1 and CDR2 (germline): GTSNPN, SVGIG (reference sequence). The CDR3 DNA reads TGTGCCTGGAGTGCCGCAACCAGGGGGCGGGGGAACACTGAAGCTTTCTTT. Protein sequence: CAWSAATRGRGNTEAFF.

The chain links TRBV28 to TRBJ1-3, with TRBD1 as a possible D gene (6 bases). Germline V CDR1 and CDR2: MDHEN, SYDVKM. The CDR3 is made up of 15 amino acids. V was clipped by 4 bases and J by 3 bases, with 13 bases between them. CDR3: CASSYPGDNGNTIYF. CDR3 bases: TGTGCCAGCAGTTACCCTGGGGACAATGGAAACACCATATATTTT.

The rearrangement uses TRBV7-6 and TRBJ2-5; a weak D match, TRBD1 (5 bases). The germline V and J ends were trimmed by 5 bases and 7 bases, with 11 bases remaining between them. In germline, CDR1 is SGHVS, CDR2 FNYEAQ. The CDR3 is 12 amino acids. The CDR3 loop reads CASSGAERTQYF. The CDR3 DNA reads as TGTGCCAGCAGCGGGGCCGAGCGGACCCAGTACTTC.

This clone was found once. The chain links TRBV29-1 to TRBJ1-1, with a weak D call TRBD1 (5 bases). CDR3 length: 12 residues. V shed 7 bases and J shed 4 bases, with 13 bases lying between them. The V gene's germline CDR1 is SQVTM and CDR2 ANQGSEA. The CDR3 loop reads CSAQGSLTEAFF. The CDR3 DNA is TGCAGCGCCCAGGGTTCCCTCACTGAAGCTTTCTTT. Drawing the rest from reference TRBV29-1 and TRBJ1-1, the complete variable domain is SAVISQKPSRDICQRGTSLTIQCQVDSQVTMMFWYRQQPGQSLTLIATANQGSEATYESGFVIDKFPISRPNLTFSTLTVSNMSPEDSSIYLCSAQGSLTEAFFGQGTRLTVV.

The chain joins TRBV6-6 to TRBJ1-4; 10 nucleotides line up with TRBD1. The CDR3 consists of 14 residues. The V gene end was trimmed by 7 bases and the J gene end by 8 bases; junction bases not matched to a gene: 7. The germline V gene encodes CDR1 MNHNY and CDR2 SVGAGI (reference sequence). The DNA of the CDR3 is TGTGCCAGCACTCGACAGGGGGCCAGCGAAAAACTGTTTTTT. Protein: CASTRQGASEKLFF.

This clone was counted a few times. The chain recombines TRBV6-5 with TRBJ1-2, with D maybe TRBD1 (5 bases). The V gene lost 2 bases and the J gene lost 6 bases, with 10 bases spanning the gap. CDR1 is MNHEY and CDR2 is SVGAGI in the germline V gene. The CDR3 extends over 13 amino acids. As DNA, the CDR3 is TGTGCCAGCAGTTACGAATTAGGGGATGGCTACACCTTC. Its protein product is CASSYELGDGYTF.

CDR3 residues: CASSLALEASGYTF. The CDR3 region has the DNA TGTGCCAGCAGCTTGGCCTTGGAGGCGAGCGGCTACACCTTC. The chain recombines TRBV5-4 with TRBJ1-2, with D uncertain. V was pared by 0 bases and J by 8 bases, with 14 bases between. The CDR3 is 14 amino acids. CDR1 is SGHNT and CDR2 is YYREEE in the germline V gene (reference sequence).

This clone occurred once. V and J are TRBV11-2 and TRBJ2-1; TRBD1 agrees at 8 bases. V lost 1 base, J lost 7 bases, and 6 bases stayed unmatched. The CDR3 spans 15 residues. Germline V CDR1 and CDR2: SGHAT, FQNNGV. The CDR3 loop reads CASSLVQGAGNEQFF. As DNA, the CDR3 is TGTGCCAGCAGCTTAGTTCAGGGGGCGGGGAATGAGCAGTTCTTC.

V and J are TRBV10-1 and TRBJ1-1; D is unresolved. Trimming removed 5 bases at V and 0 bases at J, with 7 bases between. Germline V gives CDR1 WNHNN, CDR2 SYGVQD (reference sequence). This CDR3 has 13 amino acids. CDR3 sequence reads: CASSLKLNTEAFF. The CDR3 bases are TGCGCCAGCAGTTTAAAGCTGAACACTGAAGCTTTCTTT.

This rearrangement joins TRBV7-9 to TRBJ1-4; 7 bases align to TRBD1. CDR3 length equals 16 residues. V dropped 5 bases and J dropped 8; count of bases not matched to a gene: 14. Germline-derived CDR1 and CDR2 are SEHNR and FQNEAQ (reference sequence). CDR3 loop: CASSASLGTDREKLFF. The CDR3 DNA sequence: TGTGCCAGCAGCGCCTCCCTCGGGACAGATCGAGAAAAACTGTTTTTT.